This TCR beta chain was identified in a study of radiotherapy plus CTLA-4 blockade in lung cancer. Study at large: Disease control was present in roughly 30% of patients, and objective responses in 18%. Broader study findings: Blood TCR clones of tumor origin expanded after radiotherapy plus ipilimumab. The best prediction of response reportedly came from early blood T cell clone dynamics, with interferon-beta.

Treatment of patients with chemo-refractory metastatic non-small-cell lung cancer consisted of focal radiation plus CTLA-4 blockade with ipilimumab. To note about this clone: Its antigen is not known.

The CDR3 covers 12 residues. Per the germline V gene, CDR1 is SGDLS and CDR2 is YYNGEE. V was pared by 0 bases and J by 9 bases, with 1 base of the junction left unmatched. Using immunoSEQ multiplex PCR, the repertoire was profiled, and TCRdb retains in-frame clones only, with some absent. The data contain about 59,000 clones, approximately 65% of them singletons. This TCR was sampled from a human donor with non-small cell lung cancer whose response to radiotherapy plus ipilimumab could not be evaluated. The chain combines TRBV9 with TRBJ2-7, with TRBD2 matching 9 bases. This sample comprised peripheral blood, obtained from a patient treated with radiotherapy plus ipilimumab. The CDR3 reads CASSVASGAQYF. The CDR3 DNA reads TGTGCCAGCAGCGTAGCTAGCGGGGCGCAGTACTTC.